The clone carrying this T cell receptor (beta chain) was found many times. This CDR3 is built from 18 residues. V trimming: 7 bases; J trimming: 0 bases; junction bases outside the gene matches: 9. These data originate in a study of T cells in Graves' hyperthyroidism and ophthalmopathy. The source material, RNA transcripts, was used to amplify TCR beta CDR3 regions. Initially, a first-round RT-PCR of the TCR CDR3 employed the HTBI primer set. TCRdb ran MiXCR on the multiplex PCR reads and lists one entry per CDR3 protein. The repertoire has more than 350,000 distinct CDR3 sequences, approximately 18% of them found once; the top ten carry 34%.

The V and J genes are TRBV12-3 or TRBV12-4 and TRBJ2-3; 14 bases match TRBD2. The sequencing input was blood. The TCR comes from a woman aged 25 to 39 with Graves' hyperthyroidism that later progressed to Graves' ophthalmopathy. The CDR3: CASTKGLAGASSTDTQYF. The DNA for the CDR3 is TGTGCCAGCACCAAGGGACTAGCGGGGGCATCTAGCACAGATACGCAGTATTTT.